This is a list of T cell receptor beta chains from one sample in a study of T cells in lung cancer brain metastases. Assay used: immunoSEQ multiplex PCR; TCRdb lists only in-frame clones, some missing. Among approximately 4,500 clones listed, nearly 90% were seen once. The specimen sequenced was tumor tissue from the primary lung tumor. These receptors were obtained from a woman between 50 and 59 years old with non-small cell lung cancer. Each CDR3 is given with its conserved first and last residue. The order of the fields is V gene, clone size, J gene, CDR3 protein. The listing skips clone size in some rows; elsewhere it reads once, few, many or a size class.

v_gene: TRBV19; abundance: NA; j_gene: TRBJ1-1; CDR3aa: CASSIVGGVDGGTEAFF
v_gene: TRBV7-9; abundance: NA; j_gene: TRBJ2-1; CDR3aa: CASIYPEAFYEQFF
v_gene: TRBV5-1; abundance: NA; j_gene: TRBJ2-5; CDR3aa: CASSTLVEAQYF
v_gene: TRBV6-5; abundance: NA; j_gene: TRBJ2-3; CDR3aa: CASSYSLAGVDTQYF
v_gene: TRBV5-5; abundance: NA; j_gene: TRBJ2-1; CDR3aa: CASSGGTGGLSYNEQFF
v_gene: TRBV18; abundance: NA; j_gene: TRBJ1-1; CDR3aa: CASSPSGAAFF
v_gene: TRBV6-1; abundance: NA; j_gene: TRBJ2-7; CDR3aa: CASSLDLGYEQYF
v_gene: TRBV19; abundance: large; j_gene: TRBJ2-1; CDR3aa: CASSPGLGTREQFF
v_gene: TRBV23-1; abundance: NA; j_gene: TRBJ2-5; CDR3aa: CASRIAGGGGETQYF
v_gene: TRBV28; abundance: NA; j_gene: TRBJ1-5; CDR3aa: CASSSETIDADSNQPQHF
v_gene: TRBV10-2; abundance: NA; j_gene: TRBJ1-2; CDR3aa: CASIDREALYGYTF
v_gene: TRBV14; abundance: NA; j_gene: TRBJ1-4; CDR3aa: CASSQDIGPRVTLFF
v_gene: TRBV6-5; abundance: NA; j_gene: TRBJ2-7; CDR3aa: CASSTGTSSYEQYF
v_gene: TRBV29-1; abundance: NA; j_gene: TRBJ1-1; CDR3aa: CSVEVGEGSIGNTEAFF
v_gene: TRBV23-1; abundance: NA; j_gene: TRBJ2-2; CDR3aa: CASSPTRGGTGELFF
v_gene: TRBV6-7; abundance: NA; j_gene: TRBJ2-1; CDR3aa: CASSSMGDRPDNEQFF
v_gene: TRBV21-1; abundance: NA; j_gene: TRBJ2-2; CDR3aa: CASSLPPAPIVTTGELFF
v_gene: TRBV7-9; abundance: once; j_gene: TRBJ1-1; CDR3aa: CASSFAWDTEAFF
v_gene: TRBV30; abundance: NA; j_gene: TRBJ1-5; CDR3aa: CAWSVNRGNQPQHF
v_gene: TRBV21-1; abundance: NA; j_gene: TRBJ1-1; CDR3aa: CASSIRVPEAFF
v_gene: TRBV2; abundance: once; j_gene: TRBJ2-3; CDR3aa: CAISPFSTDTQYF
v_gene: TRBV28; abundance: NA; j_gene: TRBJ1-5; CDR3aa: CASSLLEGVRQPQHF
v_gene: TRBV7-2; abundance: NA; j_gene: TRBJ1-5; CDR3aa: CASSLKASNQPQHF
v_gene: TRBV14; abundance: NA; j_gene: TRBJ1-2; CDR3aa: CASSPDDRGPNGYTF
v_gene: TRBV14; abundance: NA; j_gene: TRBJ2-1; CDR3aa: CASSHDKLTLYNEQFF
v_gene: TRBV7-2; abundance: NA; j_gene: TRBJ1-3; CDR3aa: CASSPSGGTYSGNTIYF
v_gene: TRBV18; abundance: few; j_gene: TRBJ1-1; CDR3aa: CASSGNGEAIQTEAFF
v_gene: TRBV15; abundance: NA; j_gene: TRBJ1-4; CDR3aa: CATSVRTPLEKLFF
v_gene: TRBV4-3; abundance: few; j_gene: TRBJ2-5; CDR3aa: CASSLAFSVRGGQETQYF
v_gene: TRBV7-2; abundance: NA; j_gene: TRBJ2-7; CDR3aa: CASSLRLAGGHEQYF
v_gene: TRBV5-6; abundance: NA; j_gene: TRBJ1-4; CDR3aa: CASSTNDRSEKLFF
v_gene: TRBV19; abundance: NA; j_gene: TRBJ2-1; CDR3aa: CASSIDPPSGYYNEQFF
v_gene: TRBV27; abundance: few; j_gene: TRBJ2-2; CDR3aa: CASSLGVWTGELFF
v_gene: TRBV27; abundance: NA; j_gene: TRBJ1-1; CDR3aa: CASSLSRRTGWTEAFF
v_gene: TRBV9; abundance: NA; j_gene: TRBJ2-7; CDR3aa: CASSVGDPPYEQYF
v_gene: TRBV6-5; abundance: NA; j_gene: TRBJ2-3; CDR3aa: CASSRTGSTDTQYF
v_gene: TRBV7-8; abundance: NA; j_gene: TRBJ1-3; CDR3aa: CASSPSSRGAGNTIYF
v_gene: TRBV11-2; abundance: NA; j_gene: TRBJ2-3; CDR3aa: CASSLGQKDTQYF
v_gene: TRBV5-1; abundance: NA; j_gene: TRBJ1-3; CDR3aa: CASSWGTANSGNTIYF
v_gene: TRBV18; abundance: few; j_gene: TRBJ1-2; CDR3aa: CASSLGSGTDGGYTF
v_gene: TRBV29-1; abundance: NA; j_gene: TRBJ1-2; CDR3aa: CSVEGTGLNYGYTF
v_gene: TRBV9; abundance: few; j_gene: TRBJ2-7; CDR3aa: CASSVGDSSYEQYF
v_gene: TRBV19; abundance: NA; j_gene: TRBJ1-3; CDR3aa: CATGRDGDSGNTIYF
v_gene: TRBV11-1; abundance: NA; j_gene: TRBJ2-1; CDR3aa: CASSPRGLAGGPLNEQFF